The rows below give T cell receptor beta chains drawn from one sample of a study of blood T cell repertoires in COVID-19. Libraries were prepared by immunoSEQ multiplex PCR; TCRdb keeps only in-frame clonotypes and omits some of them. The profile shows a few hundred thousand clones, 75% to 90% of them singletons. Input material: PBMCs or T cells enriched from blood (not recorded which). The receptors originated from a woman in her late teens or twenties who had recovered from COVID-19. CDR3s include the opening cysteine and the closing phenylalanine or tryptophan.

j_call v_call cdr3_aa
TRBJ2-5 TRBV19 CASRGLAGGQETQYF
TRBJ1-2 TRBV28 CASSLPRDRANYGYTF
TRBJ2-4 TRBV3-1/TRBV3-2 CASSPGILAGAKNIQYF
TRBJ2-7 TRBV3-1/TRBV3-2 CASSHSGGNYEQYF
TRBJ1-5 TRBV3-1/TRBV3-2 CASSRTGDNQPQHF
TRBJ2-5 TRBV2 CASSSGGAEETQYF
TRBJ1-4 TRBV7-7 CASSFRPGRNEKLFF
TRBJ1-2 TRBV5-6 CASRKPQGADYGYTF
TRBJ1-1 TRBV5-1 CASSSPGTGATEAFF
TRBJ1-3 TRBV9 CASSVQTGTIYF
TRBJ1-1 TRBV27 CASSLVWGGEAFF
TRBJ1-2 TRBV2 CASRGGPGHGYTF
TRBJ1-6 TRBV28 CASLSLVGGKNSPLHF
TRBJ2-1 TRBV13 CASSLGGQVEQFF
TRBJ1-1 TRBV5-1 CASSTWELNTEAFF
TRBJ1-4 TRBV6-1 CASSEPTGAEKLFF
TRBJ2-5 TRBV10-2 CASRMAGGRETQYF
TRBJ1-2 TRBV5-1 CASSSESTGNNGYTF
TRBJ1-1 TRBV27 CASSRQYMNTEAFF